The clone carrying this T cell receptor beta chain was recorded only once. Per the original data handling: Amplification of reference gene primers provided the estimated nucleated cell counts. TCRdb's table, derived via immunoSEQ multiplex PCR, lists solely in-frame clones and lacks some. V and J calls plus clone size are reproduced from that table; the DNA served to infer D and trimming. The table has 80,000 to 100,000 clones, roughly nine tenths seen once; the top ten hold less than 2%. This CDR3 is built from 13 residues. V lost 5 bases and J lost 0, with 8 bases in between. The germline gives CDR1 SGHRS, CDR2 YFSETQ. This record belongs to a study of blood T cell repertoires in COVID-19. Background on the study: Both acute and convalescent COVID-19 samples were obtained from the United States, Italy and Spain. The cDNA or gDNA used as material had been derived from T cells, B-cell-depleted T cells, or PBMCs.

The chain employs TRBV5-1 and TRBJ1-2; D gene unclear. The receptor was derived from a man in his 60s with acute or convalescent COVID-19. Material: peripheral blood. The CDR3 region is CASRYPTNYGYTF. CDR3 DNA sequence: TGCGCCAGCAGATATCCTACTAACTATGGCTACACCTTC.